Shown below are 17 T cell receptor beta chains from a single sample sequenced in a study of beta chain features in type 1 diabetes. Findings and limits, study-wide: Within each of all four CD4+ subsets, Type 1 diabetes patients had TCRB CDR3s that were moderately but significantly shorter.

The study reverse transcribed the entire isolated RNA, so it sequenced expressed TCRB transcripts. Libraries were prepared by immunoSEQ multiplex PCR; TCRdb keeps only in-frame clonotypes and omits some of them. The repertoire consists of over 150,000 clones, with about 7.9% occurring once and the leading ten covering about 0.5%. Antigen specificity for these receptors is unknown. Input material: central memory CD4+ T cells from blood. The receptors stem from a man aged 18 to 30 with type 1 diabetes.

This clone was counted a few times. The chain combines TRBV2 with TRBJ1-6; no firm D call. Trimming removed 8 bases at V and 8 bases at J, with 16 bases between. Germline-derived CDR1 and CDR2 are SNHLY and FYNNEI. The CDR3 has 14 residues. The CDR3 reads CASQNWRADSPLHF. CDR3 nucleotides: TGTGCCAGCCAAAATTGGAGGGCTGATTCACCCCTCCACTTT.

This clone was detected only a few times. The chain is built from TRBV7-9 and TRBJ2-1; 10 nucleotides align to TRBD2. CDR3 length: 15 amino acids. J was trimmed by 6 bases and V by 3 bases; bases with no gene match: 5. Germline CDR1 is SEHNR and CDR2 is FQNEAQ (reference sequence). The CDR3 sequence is CASSLLAGGINEQFF. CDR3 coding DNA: TGTGCCAGCAGCTTGTTAGCGGGAGGCATCAATGAGCAGTTCTTC.

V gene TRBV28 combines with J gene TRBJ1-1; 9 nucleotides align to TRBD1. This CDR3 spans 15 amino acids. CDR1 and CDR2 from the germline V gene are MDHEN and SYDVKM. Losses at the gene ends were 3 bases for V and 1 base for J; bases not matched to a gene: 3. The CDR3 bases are TGTGCCAGCAGTTTGTTGACAGGGGGGAACACTGAAGCTTTCTTT. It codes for CASSLLTGGNTEAFF.

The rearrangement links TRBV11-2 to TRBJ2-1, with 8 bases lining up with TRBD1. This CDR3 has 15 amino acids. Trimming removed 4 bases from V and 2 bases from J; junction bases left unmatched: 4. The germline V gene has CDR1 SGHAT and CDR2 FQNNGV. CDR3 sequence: CASSYGQGAYNEQFF. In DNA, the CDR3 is TGTGCCAGCAGCTACGGACAGGGAGCCTACAATGAGCAGTTCTTC. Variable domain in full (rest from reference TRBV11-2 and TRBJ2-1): EAGVAQSPRYKIIEKRQSVAFWCNPISGHATLYWYQQILGQGPKLLIQFQNNGVVDDSQLPKDRFSAERLKGVDSTLKIQPAKLEDSAVYLCASSYGQGAYNEQFFGPGTRLTVL.

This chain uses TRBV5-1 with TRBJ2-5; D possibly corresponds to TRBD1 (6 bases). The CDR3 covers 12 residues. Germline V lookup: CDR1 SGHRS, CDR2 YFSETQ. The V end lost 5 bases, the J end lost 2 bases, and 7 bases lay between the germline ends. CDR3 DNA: TGCGCCAGCAGGACAGGTCAAGAGACCCAGTACTTC. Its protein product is CASRTGQETQYF.

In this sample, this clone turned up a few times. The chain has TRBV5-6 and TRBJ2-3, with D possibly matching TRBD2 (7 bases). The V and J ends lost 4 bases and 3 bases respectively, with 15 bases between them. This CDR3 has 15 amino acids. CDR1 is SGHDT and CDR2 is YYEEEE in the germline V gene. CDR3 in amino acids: CASSDRGASTDTQYF. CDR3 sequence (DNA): TGTGCCAGCAGCGACCGGGGGGCATCGACAGATACGCAGTATTTT.

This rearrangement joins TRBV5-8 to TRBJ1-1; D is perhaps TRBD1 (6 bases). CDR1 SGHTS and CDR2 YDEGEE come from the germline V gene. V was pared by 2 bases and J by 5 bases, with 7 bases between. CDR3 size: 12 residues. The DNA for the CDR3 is TGTGCCAGCAGCTTCAGGGGTACTGAAGCTTTCTTT. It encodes CASSFRGTEAFF.

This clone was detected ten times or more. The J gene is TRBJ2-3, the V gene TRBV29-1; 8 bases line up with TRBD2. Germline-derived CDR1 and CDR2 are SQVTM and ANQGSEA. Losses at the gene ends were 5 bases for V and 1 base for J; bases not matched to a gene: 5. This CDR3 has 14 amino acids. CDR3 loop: CSVQAGVGTDTQYF. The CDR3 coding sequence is TGCAGCGTTCAAGCGGGAGTCGGCACAGATACGCAGTATTTT.

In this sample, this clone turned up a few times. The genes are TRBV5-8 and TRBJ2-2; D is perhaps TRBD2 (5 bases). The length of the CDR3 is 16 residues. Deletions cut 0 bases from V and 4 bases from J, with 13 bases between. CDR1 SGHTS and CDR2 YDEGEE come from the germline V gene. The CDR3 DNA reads TGTGCCAGCAGCTTGGGCCACCTGGGGAGCACCGGGGAGCTGTTTTTT. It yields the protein CASSLGHLGSTGELFF.

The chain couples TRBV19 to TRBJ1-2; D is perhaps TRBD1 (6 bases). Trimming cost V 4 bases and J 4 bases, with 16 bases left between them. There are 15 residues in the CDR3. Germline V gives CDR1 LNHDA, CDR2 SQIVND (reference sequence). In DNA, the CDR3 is TGTGCCAGTAGTACCGCACGACAGGCTGTCTATGGCTACACCTTC. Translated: CASSTARQAVYGYTF.

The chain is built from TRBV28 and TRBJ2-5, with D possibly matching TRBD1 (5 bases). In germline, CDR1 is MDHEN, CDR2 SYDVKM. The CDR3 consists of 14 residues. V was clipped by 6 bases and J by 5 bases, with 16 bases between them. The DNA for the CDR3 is TGTGCCAGCAGCTTACAACACAAGGGGGAGACCCAGTACTTC. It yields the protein CASSLQHKGETQYF.

The CDR3 coding sequence is TGTGCCAGCAGTTACGCTCTAGGCACTGAAGCTTTCTTT. It specifies CASSYALGTEAFF. This rearrangement joins TRBV6-5 to TRBJ1-1; unclear D gene. V was pared by 2 bases and J by 4 bases, with 8 bases between. The CDR3 extends over 13 amino acids. Germline CDR1 reads MNHEY; CDR2 reads SVGAGI.

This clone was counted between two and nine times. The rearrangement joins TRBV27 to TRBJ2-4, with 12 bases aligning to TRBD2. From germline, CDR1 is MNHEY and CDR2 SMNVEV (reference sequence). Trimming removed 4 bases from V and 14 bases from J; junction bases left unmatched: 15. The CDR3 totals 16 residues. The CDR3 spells CASSSSLAGGSNLKYF. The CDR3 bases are TGTGCCAGCAGTTCCTCACTAGCGGGGGGATCTAACTTGAAGTACTTC.

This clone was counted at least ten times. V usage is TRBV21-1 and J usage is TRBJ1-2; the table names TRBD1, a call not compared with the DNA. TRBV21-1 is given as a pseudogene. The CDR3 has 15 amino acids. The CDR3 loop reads CASSIPGQGLYGYTF. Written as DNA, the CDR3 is TGTGCCAGCAGCATTCCGGGACAGGGACTCTATGGCTACACCTTC.

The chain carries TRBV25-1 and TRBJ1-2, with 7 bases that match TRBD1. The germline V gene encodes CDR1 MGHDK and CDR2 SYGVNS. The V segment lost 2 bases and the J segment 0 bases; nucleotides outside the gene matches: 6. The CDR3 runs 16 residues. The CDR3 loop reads CASSERGTAPNYGYTF. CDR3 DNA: TGTGCCAGCAGTGAAAGGGGGACAGCCCCTAACTATGGCTACACCTTC.

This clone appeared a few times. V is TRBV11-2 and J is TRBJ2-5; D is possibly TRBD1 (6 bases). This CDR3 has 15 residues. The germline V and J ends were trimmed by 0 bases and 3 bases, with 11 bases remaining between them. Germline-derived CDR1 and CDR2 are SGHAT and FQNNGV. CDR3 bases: TGTGCCAGCAGCTTAGATCTGCGACAGGAAGAGACCCAGTACTTC. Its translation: CASSLDLRQEETQYF.

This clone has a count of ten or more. The CDR3, as DNA: TGTGCCTGGAGGCCCACAGGGACTGGAAACACCATATATTTT. Its translation is CAWRPTGTGNTIYF. The V call is TRBV30, the J call TRBJ1-3; TRBD1 might be the D (6 bases). V shed 3 bases and J shed 2 bases, with 11 bases lying between them. Germline V CDR1 and CDR2: GTSNPN, SVGIG (reference sequence). CDR3 length: 14 residues.